This section outlines one T cell receptor beta chain sequence together with its context. No antigen is known for it. The conserved phenylalanine or tryptophan normally closing the CDR3 is absent here, so this likely arose from a read error. The researchers obtained blood RNA from unsorted whole blood and also extracted germline DNA. Around 3.9 milliliters of peripheral blood were drawn preoperatively. The data were obtained in a study of tumor-infiltrating lymphocytes in primary liver carcinoma. Whole-study context: Every patient in the cohort had a primary liver carcinoma. That carcinoma was treated by surgical resection. General study results and limits: Relative to blood, tumors carried a significantly larger fraction of the repertoire in their top 250 clones (p = 0.039). Unsorted bulk sampling ruled out any CD4+ versus CD8+ repertoire comparison.

The template, roughly 550 ng total RNA, yielded TCR beta cDNA made with a constant-region primer. Slightly modified ARM-PCR with three nested multiplex PCR rounds yielded TCR beta libraries. Via MiXCR, TCRdb re-called the multiplex PCR reads, giving one row per CDR3 protein. The sample yields almost 200,000 distinct CDR3 sequences, less than 70% seen once. The clonotype was recovered from a woman aged 60 to 75 with primary liver carcinoma and hepatitis B virus infection. The sample comprised peripheral blood.

CDR3 protein: CGSSPGGGREQFL. CDR3 DNA: TGTGGCAGCAGCCCAGGAGGGGGTCGAGAGCAGTTCCTC. The chain employs TRBV11-2 and TRBJ2-1; D possibly uses TRBD1 or TRBD2 (6 bases each). Germline CDR1 is SGHAT and CDR2 is FQNNGV. This CDR3 has 13 amino acids.